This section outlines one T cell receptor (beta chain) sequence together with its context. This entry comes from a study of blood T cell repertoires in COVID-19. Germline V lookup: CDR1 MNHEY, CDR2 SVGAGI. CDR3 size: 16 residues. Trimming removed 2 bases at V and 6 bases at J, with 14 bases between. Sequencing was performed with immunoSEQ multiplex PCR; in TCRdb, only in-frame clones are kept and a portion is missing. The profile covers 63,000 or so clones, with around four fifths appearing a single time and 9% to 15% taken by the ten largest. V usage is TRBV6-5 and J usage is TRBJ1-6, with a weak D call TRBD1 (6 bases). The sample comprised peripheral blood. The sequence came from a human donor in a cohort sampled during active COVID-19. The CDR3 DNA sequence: TGTGCCAGCAGTTACACTGCCGGGACAACTAATTCACCCCTCCACTTT. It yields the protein CASSYTAGTTNSPLHF.